These 14 T cell receptor beta chains share one sample of origin, sequenced in a study of response to subunit inactivated influenza vaccine. TCRdb recomputed calls from the RT-PCR reads with MiXCR, one row per CDR3 protein. There are about 700,000 distinct CDR3 sequences in the sample; more than 11% occur only once, and 5.5% to 8% lies in the top ten. The source material was PBMCs from blood, sampled around two weeks before vaccination. The receptors were sampled from a man aged 50-59 years who received an inactivated influenza vaccine.

The chain has TRBV12-3 or TRBV12-4 and TRBJ2-7; D is undetermined. This CDR3 region has 13 residues. Between the trimmed V and J ends, which lost 2 bases and 3 bases, there was a span of 8 bases. CDR3 nucleotides: TGTGCCAGCAGTTTACGTCAGTACTACGAGCAGTACTTC. Protein: CASSLRQYYEQYF.

There are a few counts of this clonotype. The rearrangement uses TRBV6-5 and TRBJ1-1; tentative D call: TRBD1 (6 bases). Germline V gives CDR1 MNHEY, CDR2 SVGAGI. V was shortened by 2 bases and J by 4 bases, with 11 bases between the two germline ends. This CDR3 spans 14 amino acids. For the CDR3, the DNA is TGTGCCAGCAGTTACAGGGGGATTGGCACTGAAGCTTTCTTT. As protein: CASSYRGIGTEAFF.

This clonotype came up a few times. The rearrangement joins TRBV30 to TRBJ2-1; TRBD2 matches at 12 bases. CDR3 length: 15 residues. V dropped 0 bases and J dropped 6; count of bases not matched to a gene: 3. Germline lookup yields CDR1 GTSNPN and CDR2 SVGIG (reference sequence). The CDR3 coding sequence is TGTGCCTGGAGTGTACGACTAGCGGGAGTCAATGAGCAGTTCTTC. As protein: CAWSVRLAGVNEQFF.

The chain is built from TRBV7-2 and TRBJ2-1; the D gene is possibly TRBD2 (6 bases). V lost 3 bases and J lost 7, with 13 bases in between. CDR1 is SGHTA and CDR2 is FQGNSA in the germline V gene. This CDR3 comprises 14 residues. The CDR3 loop is CASSFQAGLNEQFF. The CDR3, as DNA: TGTGCCAGCAGCTTTCAGGCGGGGCTAAATGAGCAGTTCTTC.

The chain couples TRBV14 to TRBJ2-5; perhaps D is TRBD1 or TRBD2 (6 bases each). There are 16 residues in the CDR3. Trimming took off 1 base at V and 4 bases at J, with 16 bases between the two ends. Germline CDR1 and CDR2: SGHDN and FVKESK. Here the CDR3 reads CASSQGGARLGETQYF. Written as DNA, the CDR3 is TGTGCCAGCAGCCAAGGGGGGGCCCGGCTAGGAGAGACCCAGTACTTC.

Ten or more counts support this clonotype. V gene TRBV5-1 combines with J gene TRBJ2-7; D gene uncertain. V was clipped by 2 bases and J by 6 bases, with 6 bases between them. The CDR3 extends over 11 amino acids. Germline lookup yields CDR1 SGHRS and CDR2 YFSETQ. The CDR3 DNA sequence: TGCGCCAGCAGCTTAGGCGCCGAGCAGTACTTC. Translated: CASSLGAEQYF.

The V and J genes are TRBV28 and TRBJ2-7, with D possibly matching TRBD1 (6 bases). This CDR3 comprises 14 residues. The ends were cut back, 10 bases at V and 3 bases at J, with 19 bases in the middle. CDR1 and CDR2 from the germline V gene are MDHEN and SYDVKM. In DNA, the CDR3 is TGTGCCACCAAAGTCAGGGGAAATTTCTACGAGCAGTACTTC. It encodes CATKVRGNFYEQYF.

This chain connects TRBV5-1 to TRBJ1-2, with 9 bases fitting TRBD1. Germline V CDR1 and CDR2: SGHRS, YFSETQ. The CDR3 consists of 13 residues. The J segment lost 7 bases and the V segment lost 0 bases, leaving 1 base of the junction unmatched. The CDR3 sequence: CASSLETGGGYTF. The CDR3 bases are TGCGCCAGCAGCTTGGAGACAGGGGGTGGCTACACCTTC.

This rearrangement joins TRBV9 to TRBJ2-1; 12 positions agree with TRBD2. After removal of 4 bases from V and 3 bases from J, the junction contained 11 bases not matched to a gene. This CDR3 has 18 residues. CDR1 SGDLS and CDR2 YYNGEE come from the germline V gene. CDR3 in amino acids: CASSRRLGLAGFYNEQFF. CDR3 nucleotide sequence: TGTGCCAGCAGCCGGCGGTTGGGACTAGCGGGCTTCTACAATGAGCAGTTCTTC.

The table lists this clonotype with many counts. The chain carries TRBV29-1 and TRBJ2-1; 7 bases line up with TRBD1. This CDR3 is built from 16 residues. Germline-derived CDR1 and CDR2 are SQVTM and ANQGSEA. V was clipped by 2 bases and J by 4 bases; unmatched bases: 11. In DNA, the CDR3 is TGCAGCGTTGAATTTCGGACCGGGGACAGTTACAATGAGCAGTTCTTC. It encodes CSVEFRTGDSYNEQFF.

This chain joins TRBV24-1 and TRBJ1-5; D possibly corresponds to TRBD1 (5 bases). V dropped 4 bases and J dropped 2 bases, with 11 bases sitting between them. There are 15 residues in the CDR3. Germline CDR1 and CDR2: KGHDR and SFDVKD. The CDR3 protein is CATSESGLGNQPQHF. The CDR3 region has the DNA TGTGCCACCAGTGAATCAGGGCTTGGCAATCAGCCCCAGCATTTT.

The CDR3 DNA reads as TGTGCCAGCAGTGAAGCTTTAGGGAGCTCCTACAATGAGCAGTTCTTC. Translation: CASSEALGSSYNEQFF. The rearrangement joins TRBV6-1 to TRBJ2-1; D perhaps matches TRBD2 (5 bases). The CDR3 extends over 16 amino acids. Per the germline V gene, CDR1 is MNHNS and CDR2 is SASEGT. The V and J ends lost 0 bases and 0 bases respectively, with 9 bases between them.

This clonotype was seen a handful of times. The V gene is TRBV4-3, the J gene TRBJ1-2; possibly TRBD1 for D (6 bases). CDR1 and CDR2 from the germline V gene are LGHNA and YSLEER. This CDR3 is built from 17 residues. Trimming cost V 0 bases and J 8 bases, with 22 bases left between them. CDR3 residues: CASSQDRHGRGQGGYTF. CDR3 sequence (DNA): TGCGCCAGCAGCCAAGATCGGCATGGCAGGGGTCAAGGGGGCTACACCTTC.

This clonotype came up many times. The gene calls are TRBV29-1 and TRBJ2-7; D remains ambiguous. The CDR3 runs to 11 residues. V dropped 4 bases and J dropped 5 bases, with 9 bases sitting between them. Germline CDR1 reads SQVTM; CDR2 reads ANQGSEA. The CDR3 DNA is TGCAGCGTTGGGTTTTCCGACGAGCAGTACTTC. Protein: CSVGFSDEQYF.